The 26 T cell receptor beta chains below all came from one sample that was sequenced in a study of cytomegalovirus exposure and HLA in healthy donors. TCRdb's copy holds only in-frame clones and misses some; the assay was immunoSEQ multiplex PCR. The data hold almost 70,000 clones, with 96% observed a single time. Sequencing was done on a sample of PBMCs. Every receptor here comes from a woman between 18 and 30 years old in good health and CMV-seropositive.

This CDR3 is CASSLGGLAGVLGEQYF. The CDR3 DNA follows: TGTGCCAGCAGCTTAGGGGGACTAGCGGGAGTTTTGGGGGAGCAGTACTTC. The chain combines TRBV7-9 with TRBJ2-7, with 14 bases identical to TRBD2. Trimming took 1 base from V and 7 from J; bases not matched to a gene: 9. This CDR3 has 17 residues. The germline CDR1 and CDR2 sequences are SEHNR and FQNEAQ (reference sequence).

This clone was seen once. This chain links TRBV6-5 with TRBJ2-2; unclear D gene. The CDR3 is 16 amino acids. Germline V gene sequence: CDR1 MNHEY, CDR2 SVGAGI. V was shortened by 0 bases and J by 0 bases, with 8 bases between the two germline ends. CDR3 protein: CASSYSMGTNTGELFF. The CDR3 DNA is TGTGCCAGCAGTTACTCGATGGGCACGAACACCGGGGAGCTGTTTTTT.

The rearrangement uses TRBV28 and TRBJ1-3, with 7 bases aligning to TRBD1. V gave up 3 bases and J gave up 0 bases; unmatched junction bases: 14. The CDR3 is made up of 19 amino acids. CDR1 is MDHEN, CDR2 SYDVKM, per germline. CDR3 amino acids: CASSFLPGQPPISGNTIYF. DNA of the CDR3: TGTGCCAGCAGTTTTCTCCCGGGACAGCCACCCATCTCTGGAAACACCATATATTTT.

The rearrangement uses TRBV9 and TRBJ2-1; 11 bases are a match to TRBD1. The germline V gene has CDR1 SGDLS and CDR2 YYNGEE. Trimming removed 7 bases from V and 4 bases from J; junction bases left unmatched: 7. The CDR3 covers 15 residues. The CDR3 nucleotides are TGTGCCAGCGCGGGGACAGGGGGGGCATACAATGAGCAGTTCTTC. Translated: CASAGTGGAYNEQFF.

V is TRBV7-2 and J is TRBJ2-5; TRBD2 aligns across 14 bases. Germline V gene lookup returns CDR1 SGHTA and CDR2 FQGNSA. V gave up 5 bases and J gave up 3 bases; unmatched junction bases: 5. The CDR3 extends over 16 amino acids. The CDR3 loop is CASSHGLAGGEETQYF. The CDR3 nucleotides are TGTGCCAGCAGCCACGGACTAGCGGGAGGTGAAGAGACCCAGTACTTC.

The rearrangement uses TRBV12-5 and TRBJ1-2; a possible D gene is TRBD1 (5 bases). Germline V lookup: CDR1 LGHNT, CDR2 FRNRAP. V was pared by 1 base and J by 3 bases, with 9 bases between. The CDR3 length is 14 residues. CDR3 loop: CASGLGGLDYGYTF. As DNA, the CDR3 is TGTGCTAGTGGTTTGGGGGGACTCGACTATGGCTACACCTTC.

This chain links TRBV5-6 with TRBJ2-3, with TRBD2 matching over 7 bases. This CDR3 is 16 amino acids long. CDR1 SGHDT and CDR2 YYEEEE come from the germline V gene. J was trimmed by 2 bases and V by 4 bases; bases with no gene match: 10. The CDR3: CASSVGTTFTTDTQYF. In nucleotides, the CDR3 is TGTGCCAGCAGCGTCGGGACTACCTTTACCACAGATACGCAGTATTTT.

J is TRBJ2-3 and V is TRBV11-3; D call uncertain. CDR3 length: 13 residues. Looked up from germline, CDR1 is SGHNT and CDR2 is YENEEA. V lost 3 bases and J lost 4, with 8 bases in between. The CDR3 sequence: CASSFEHPDTQYF. The CDR3 coding sequence is TGTGCCAGCAGCTTTGAGCATCCAGATACGCAGTATTTT.

V is TRBV7-2 and J is TRBJ2-7; TRBD2 aligns across 8 bases. Trimming removed 5 bases from V and 4 bases from J; junction bases left unmatched: 10. CDR3 length equals 15 residues. Germline CDR1 is SGHTA and CDR2 is FQGNSA. The CDR3 is CASSHDGTSYYEQYF. The CDR3 DNA follows: TGTGCCAGCAGCCACGACGGGACTAGTTATTACGAGCAGTACTTC.

This chain links TRBV6-4 with TRBJ2-3; TRBD1 matches at 10 bases. Unmatched junction bases numbered 1, after V lost 0 bases and J lost 4 bases. The CDR3 is made up of 15 amino acids. Per the germline V gene, CDR1 is MRHNA and CDR2 is SNTAGT. CDR3 coding DNA: TGTGCCAGCAGTGACTCGACAGGGGGCGCAGATACGCAGTATTTT. This translates into CASSDSTGGADTQYF.

The chain has TRBV4-1 and TRBJ2-1, with 12 positions matching TRBD1. CDR1 and CDR2 from the germline V gene are MGHRA and YSYEKL. V trimming: 0 bases; J trimming: 8 bases; junction bases outside the gene matches: 11. The CDR3 runs 18 residues. The CDR3 DNA follows: TGCGCCAGCAGCCAAGACCCTCCCGGGACAGGGGGCTGGTATGAGCAGTTCTTC. Its translation is CASSQDPPGTGGWYEQFF.

V usage is TRBV28 and J usage is TRBJ1-5; unclear D gene. Trimming shortened V by 7 bases and J by 0 bases, and 10 bases separated the two germline ends. Germline CDR1 reads MDHEN; CDR2 reads SYDVKM. The length of the CDR3 is 14 residues. CDR3 loop: CASNIPSSNQPQHF. CDR3 in DNA: TGTGCCAGCAATATCCCGTCTAGCAATCAGCCCCAGCATTTT.

The rearrangement uses TRBV4-2 and TRBJ1-1, with D possibly matching TRBD1 (6 bases). This CDR3 region has 17 residues. Germline V CDR1 and CDR2: LGHNA, YNFKEQ. With 0 bases removed from V and 4 bases from J, the gap between germline ends came to 18 bases. Here the CDR3 DNA reads TGTGCCAGCAGCCAAGATTTGTCAGGGGTGAGTGGCACTGAAGCTTTCTTT. It translates to CASSQDLSGVSGTEAFF.

V gene TRBV21-1 combines with J gene TRBJ2-3; the table's D gene call, TRBD1, was not cross checked with the DNA. TRBV21-1 is noted as a pseudogene. The CDR3 sequence is 17 residues long. CDR3 in amino acids: CASSKGVLTGGSDTQYF. The CDR3 DNA follows: TGTGCCAGCAGCAAAGGGGTCCTGACAGGGGGCTCAGATACGCAGTATTTT.

The gene calls are TRBV29-1 and TRBJ2-7; 10 bases align to TRBD1. Germline loops: CDR1 SQVTM, CDR2 ANQGSEA. Unmatched junction bases numbered 5, after V lost 0 bases and J lost 0 bases. The CDR3 length is 16 residues. The CDR3 bases are TGCAGCGTTGAAGATCTAGGGACAGGGGACTCCTACGAGCAGTACTTC. Residues: CSVEDLGTGDSYEQYF.

The chain couples TRBV7-3 to TRBJ2-7; 9 nucleotides line up with TRBD1. The germline CDR1 and CDR2 sequences are SGHTA and FQGTGA. V trimming: 5 bases; J trimming: 2 bases; junction bases outside the gene matches: 7. The CDR3 is made up of 15 amino acids. The CDR3 loop is CASSRTGTGPYEQYF. DNA of the CDR3: TGTGCCAGCAGCCGCACCGGGACAGGGCCCTACGAGCAGTACTTC.

This chain links TRBV19 with TRBJ1-2; 7 nucleotides match TRBD1. V lost 3 bases and J lost 3; bases outside the gene matches: 7. The germline gives CDR1 LNHDA, CDR2 SQIVND (reference sequence). CDR3 length: 15 amino acids. CDR3 in amino acids: CASSMDRSTYYGYTF. The CDR3 bases are TGTGCCAGTAGTATGGACAGGAGCACATACTATGGCTACACCTTC.

V gene TRBV7-2 combines with J gene TRBJ2-1; 11 nucleotides match TRBD1. This CDR3 contains 16 residues. Trimming cost V 5 bases and J 8 bases; bases outside gene matches: 11. CDR1 is SGHTA, CDR2 FQGNSA, per germline. Here the CDR3 reads CASSPLRTGGADEQFF. CDR3 coding DNA: TGTGCCAGCAGCCCCCTGAGGACAGGGGGCGCGGATGAGCAGTTCTTC.

The chain employs TRBV4-2 and TRBJ1-5, with D possibly being TRBD1 (5 bases). V lost 1 base and J 3 bases, leaving 13 bases between the germline ends. Germline V gene lookup returns CDR1 LGHNA and CDR2 YNFKEQ. The CDR3 totals 16 residues. The CDR3 DNA follows: TGTGCCAGCAGCCAAGGCGTTGGGGGGTACAATCAGCCCCAGCATTTT. Its translation: CASSQGVGGYNQPQHF.

This clone showed up just once. The genes are TRBV4-3 and TRBJ2-1, with 7 positions matching TRBD2. J gave up 3 bases and V 0 bases, and 8 bases lay outside the gene matches. The CDR3 is made up of 17 amino acids. Germline V gene data show CDR1 as LGHNA and CDR2 as YSLEER. The CDR3 loop reads CASSQDRRSGIYNEQFF. Written as DNA, the CDR3 is TGCGCCAGCAGCCAAGATAGAAGGAGCGGGATCTACAATGAGCAGTTCTTC.

This clone was seen only once. The rearrangement uses TRBV5-4 and TRBJ2-2; 9 positions agree with TRBD1. The germline gives CDR1 SGHNT, CDR2 YYREEE (reference sequence). V shed 4 bases, J shed 5 bases, and the junction held 9 bases outside the gene matches. This CDR3 has 16 amino acids. The CDR3 loop is CASSTTGQGYTGELFF. Here the CDR3 DNA reads TGTGCCAGCAGCACCACGGGACAGGGCTATACCGGGGAGCTGTTTTTT.

This chain uses TRBV11-3 with TRBJ2-1, with D unclear. Trimming removed 3 bases from V and 6 bases from J, with 3 bases in between. Germline loops: CDR1 SGHNT, CDR2 YENEEA. The CDR3 is 11 residues long. For the CDR3, the DNA is TGTGCCAGCAGCTTCTCCAATGAGCAGTTCTTC. It translates to CASSFSNEQFF.

The chain recombines TRBV30 with TRBJ2-7; 10 nucleotides line up with TRBD1. CDR1 is GTSNPN and CDR2 is SVGIG in the germline V gene (reference sequence). The CDR3 is made up of 15 amino acids. Trimming removed 4 bases from V and 2 bases from J; junction bases left unmatched: 8. The CDR3 loop is CAWTGKGTGAYEQYF. DNA for the CDR3: TGTGCCTGGACGGGTAAGGGGACAGGGGCCTACGAGCAGTACTTC.

This chain uses TRBV28 with TRBJ2-7, with 8 positions matching TRBD2. The V gene's germline CDR1 is MDHEN and CDR2 SYDVKM. The V and J ends lost 6 bases and 6 bases, in that order; junction bases with no gene match: 10. CDR3 length equals 14 residues. The CDR3 loop is CASRERELVREQYF. DNA of the CDR3: TGTGCCAGCAGGGAGCGGGAGTTGGTTCGCGAGCAGTACTTC.

CDR3: CASSLPLYGYTF. DNA of the CDR3: TGTGCCAGCAGTCTCCCTCTCTATGGCTACACCTTC. The genes are TRBV28 and TRBJ1-2, with D uncertain. V gave up 5 bases and J gave up 4 bases, with 8 bases separating them. CDR1 and CDR2 from the germline V gene are MDHEN and SYDVKM. The CDR3 extends over 12 amino acids.

V usage is TRBV5-1 and J usage is TRBJ2-7; TRBD2 agrees at 9 bases. Germline V gene data show CDR1 as SGHRS and CDR2 as YFSETQ. The CDR3 covers 15 residues. V lost 0 bases to trimming and J lost 4 bases; unmatched junction nucleotides: 5. Written as DNA, the CDR3 is TGCGCCAGCAGCTTGGGCCTAGCGGGACATTACGAGCAGTACTTC. This sequence encodes CASSLGLAGHYEQYF. Full variable domain (remainder filled in from reference TRBV5-1 and TRBJ2-7): KAGVTQTPRYLIKTRGQQVTLSCSPISGHRSVSWYQQTPGQGLQFLFEYFSETQRNKGNFPGRFSGRQFSNSRSEMNVSTLELGDSALYLCASSLGLAGHYEQYFGPGTRLTVT.